This TCR beta chain was sequenced during a study of blood T cell repertoires in COVID-19. The wider study: Samples representing acute and convalescent COVID-19 were sourced from the United States, Italy and Spain.

The germline CDR1 and CDR2 sequences are MNHEY and SVGAGI. V dropped 2 bases and J dropped 1 base, with 8 bases sitting between them. The CDR3 is 15 residues long. Per the authors' pipeline: Cell counts per sample came from amplifying reference gene primers. Libraries were prepared by immunoSEQ multiplex PCR; TCRdb keeps only in-frame clonotypes and omits some of them. The DNA gave D and trimming, while V, J and clone size come from that table. The sample holds about 37,000 clones, around nine tenths seen once. The sequence derives from a human donor in a cohort sampled during active COVID-19. V is TRBV6-5 and J is TRBJ2-2; weak D call: TRBD1 (6 bases). Sequences were obtained from peripheral blood. The CDR3 DNA reads as TGTGCCAGCAGTTACAGGGGGAAGAACACCGGGGAGCTGTTTTTT. Encoded protein: CASSYRGKNTGELFF.